This is a list of T cell receptor beta chains from one sample in a study of beta chain features in type 1 diabetes. Method: immunoSEQ multiplex PCR; TCRdb's copy keeps in-frame clones and lacks some. The sample shows under 250,000 clones, approximately 10% of them seen only once. Material: central memory CD4+ T cells from blood. Source of these receptors: a man between 18 and 29 years old in good health. The CDR3 runs from the conserved cysteine through the conserved F or W. A D gene is named only where the DNA matches it firmly. Clone size is stated in some rows and not others, as once, few, many or a class when expanded.

CDR3 length: 13
J gene: TRBJ2-3
D gene: NA
V gene: TRBV6-1
clone size: few
CDR3 DNA: TGTGCCAGCAGCCCTCTCCCTGGGGATACGCAGTATTTT
CDR3 protein: CASSPLPGDTQYF

CDR3 length: 13
J gene: TRBJ1-2
D gene: NA
V gene: TRBV2
clone size: NA
CDR3 DNA: TGTGCCAGCAGTGTATCGGGGATCTATGGCTACACCTTC
CDR3 protein: CASSVSGIYGYTF

CDR3 length: 16
J gene: TRBJ2-1
D gene: TRBD2
V gene: TRBV28
clone size: few
CDR3 DNA: TGTGCCAGCAGTTTTCGGGGACTAGCGGGCCACAATGAGCAGTTCTTC
CDR3 protein: CASSFRGLAGHNEQFF

CDR3 length: 17
J gene: TRBJ2-2
D gene: TRBD1
V gene: TRBV7-9
clone size: few
CDR3 DNA: TGTGCCAGCAGCTTTATGAGGGGACAGGGTTCCACCGGGGAGCTGTTTTTT
CDR3 protein: CASSFMRGQGSTGELFF

CDR3 length: 16
J gene: TRBJ2-3
D gene: TRBD2
V gene: TRBV7-8
clone size: NA
CDR3 DNA: TGTGCCAGCAGCCTAGGTCCGGGACTACAATCTGATACGCAGTATTTT
CDR3 protein: CASSLGPGLQSDTQYF

CDR3 length: 13
J gene: TRBJ2-2
D gene: NA
V gene: TRBV29-1
clone size: few
CDR3 DNA: TGCAGCGTTGACATCCGAAACACCGGGGAGCTGTTTTTT
CDR3 protein: CSVDIRNTGELFF

CDR3 length: 14
J gene: TRBJ1-2
D gene: TRBD1
V gene: TRBV5-6
clone size: few
CDR3 DNA: TGTGCCAGCAGCTCACACTCCCAGGGGGGTGGCTACACCTTC
CDR3 protein: CASSSHSQGGGYTF

CDR3 length: 14
J gene: TRBJ2-7
D gene: TRBD1
V gene: TRBV10-3
clone size: NA
CDR3 DNA: TGTGCCATCACCCCCGGGACAGGAACATACGAGCAGTACTTC
CDR3 protein: CAITPGTGTYEQYF

CDR3 length: 14
J gene: TRBJ2-7
D gene: NA
V gene: TRBV6-6
clone size: NA
CDR3 DNA: TGTGCCAGCAGTTACTTTCCGGGAGCCTACGAGCAGTACTTC
CDR3 protein: CASSYFPGAYEQYF

CDR3 length: 15
J gene: TRBJ2-5
D gene: TRBD1
V gene: TRBV6-1
clone size: NA
CDR3 DNA: TGTGCCAGCAGTGAAGCCCAGGGGGCAGGGGAGACCCAGTACTTC
CDR3 protein: CASSEAQGAGETQYF

CDR3 length: 14
J gene: TRBJ1-1
D gene: TRBD1
V gene: TRBV30
clone size: few
CDR3 DNA: TGTGCCTGGAGTACGCTCGGAGGCCACAGGGGAGCTTTCTTT
CDR3 protein: CAWSTLGGHRGAFF

CDR3 length: 11
J gene: TRBJ2-7
D gene: NA
V gene: TRBV2
clone size: few
CDR3 DNA: TGTGCCAGCAGTCAGTATGGCGAGCAGTACTTC
CDR3 protein: CASSQYGEQYF

CDR3 length: 14
J gene: TRBJ2-4
D gene: TRBD1
V gene: TRBV29-1
clone size: many
CDR3 DNA: TGCAGCGTCCGGTGGGACAGGGGAGGGAACATTCAGTACTTC
CDR3 protein: CSVRWDRGGNIQYF

CDR3 length: 15
J gene: TRBJ2-3
D gene: NA
V gene: TRBV6-5
clone size: NA
CDR3 DNA: TGTGCCAGCTCTTATAAGGGGAGAGGCACAGATACGCAGTATTTT
CDR3 protein: CASSYKGRGTDTQYF

CDR3 length: 16
J gene: TRBJ1-2
D gene: NA
V gene: TRBV15
clone size: few
CDR3 DNA: TGTGCCACCAGCAGAGAGGGGAACAGGATGGCCTATGGCTACACCTTC
CDR3 protein: CATSREGNRMAYGYTF

CDR3 length: 15
J gene: TRBJ2-1
D gene: TRBD2
V gene: TRBV30
clone size: NA
CDR3 DNA: TGTGCCTGGAGTGCCAGTAGCGGGAGATTCAATGAGCAGTTCTTC
CDR3 protein: CAWSASSGRFNEQFF

CDR3 length: 14
J gene: TRBJ1-2
D gene: NA
V gene: TRBV5-1
clone size: few
CDR3 DNA: TGCGCCAGCAGCTTGGTCGTGGATGGCTATGGCTACACCTTC
CDR3 protein: CASSLVVDGYGYTF

CDR3 length: 11
J gene: TRBJ2-5
D gene: NA
V gene: TRBV6-1
clone size: few
CDR3 DNA: TGTGCCAGCAGTGAACCGGAGACCCAGTACTTC
CDR3 protein: CASSEPETQYF

CDR3 length: 16
J gene: TRBJ2-5
D gene: TRBD1
V gene: TRBV5-6
clone size: NA
CDR3 DNA: TGTGCCAGCAGCTTGGCGACAGGGTCTTATATAGAGACCCAGTACTTC
CDR3 protein: CASSLATGSYIETQYF

CDR3 length: 16
J gene: TRBJ2-2
D gene: TRBD1
V gene: TRBV5-4
clone size: NA
CDR3 DNA: TGTGCCAGCAGCCAAGGGACAGGGAGAGTCTCCGGGGAGCTGTTTTTT
CDR3 protein: CASSQGTGRVSGELFF

CDR3 length: 13
J gene: TRBJ1-1
D gene: NA
V gene: TRBV6-6
clone size: NA
CDR3 DNA: TGTGCCAGCACCGACCCGGGGGCGCGTAAAGCTTTCTTT
CDR3 protein: CASTDPGARKAFF

CDR3 length: 15
J gene: TRBJ2-7
D gene: TRBD1
V gene: TRBV5-4
clone size: NA
CDR3 DNA: TGTGCCAGCAGTCCCGGGACAGGCCTACTCTACGAGCAGTACTTC
CDR3 protein: CASSPGTGLLYEQYF

CDR3 length: 14
J gene: TRBJ2-5
D gene: NA
V gene: TRBV19
clone size: many
CDR3 DNA: TGTGCCAGTAGTCTCGGGACCTCGCCAGAGACCCAGTACTTC
CDR3 protein: CASSLGTSPETQYF

CDR3 length: 12
J gene: TRBJ2-7
D gene: TRBD1
V gene: TRBV18
clone size: NA
CDR3 DNA: TGTGCCAGCTCACAACAGGGGCGCGAGCAGTACTTC
CDR3 protein: CASSQQGREQYF

CDR3 length: 14
J gene: TRBJ2-2
D gene: NA
V gene: TRBV11-3
clone size: NA
CDR3 DNA: TGTGCCAGCAGCTACGACATGTTTACCGGGGAGCTGTTTTTT
CDR3 protein: CASSYDMFTGELFF

CDR3 length: 13
J gene: TRBJ2-2
D gene: NA
V gene: TRBV2
clone size: NA
CDR3 DNA: TGTGCCAGCAGTGACGGAAACACCGGGGAGCTGTTTTTT
CDR3 protein: CASSDGNTGELFF

CDR3 length: 14
J gene: TRBJ2-7
D gene: NA
V gene: TRBV5-4
clone size: NA
CDR3 DNA: TGTGCCAGCAGCTTGGAGACGGGGTCCTACGAGCAGTACTTC
CDR3 protein: CASSLETGSYEQYF

CDR3 length: 13
J gene: TRBJ2-3
D gene: TRBD1
V gene: TRBV30
clone size: few
CDR3 DNA: TGTGCCTGGAGTGTACAGGGGTTTGATACGCAGTATTTT
CDR3 protein: CAWSVQGFDTQYF

CDR3 length: 14
J gene: TRBJ2-7
D gene: NA
V gene: TRBV7-9
clone size: NA
CDR3 DNA: TGTGCCAGCAGCCCCCGAACAGGGATTTACGAGCAGTACTTC
CDR3 protein: CASSPRTGIYEQYF

CDR3 length: 13
J gene: TRBJ1-1
D gene: NA
V gene: TRBV30
clone size: NA
CDR3 DNA: TGTGCCTGGAGTGTTTCCCAGAACACTGAAGCTTTCTTT
CDR3 protein: CAWSVSQNTEAFF

CDR3 length: 13
J gene: TRBJ2-1
D gene: NA
V gene: TRBV15
clone size: NA
CDR3 DNA: TGTGCCACCGGAGAAGGGCGCTACAATGAGCAGTTCTTC
CDR3 protein: CATGEGRYNEQFF

CDR3 length: 11
J gene: TRBJ2-1
D gene: NA
V gene: TRBV6-1
clone size: many
CDR3 DNA: TGTGCCAGCACCGAGGCATGGGAGCAGTTCTTC
CDR3 protein: CASTEAWEQFF

CDR3 length: 16
J gene: TRBJ1-5
D gene: TRBD1
V gene: TRBV29-1
clone size: NA
CDR3 DNA: TGCAGCGTTGCAGGGGGACCCGCGAGTAGCAATCAGCCCCAGCATTTT
CDR3 protein: CSVAGGPASSNQPQHF

CDR3 length: 13
J gene: TRBJ2-7
D gene: NA
V gene: TRBV21-1
clone size: NA
CDR3 DNA: TGTGCCAGGACCGGACAGGTAACCTACGAGCAGTACTTC
CDR3 protein: CARTGQVTYEQYF

CDR3 length: 16
J gene: TRBJ2-7
D gene: TRBD1
V gene: TRBV5-1
clone size: few
CDR3 DNA: TGCGCCAGCAGCTTGGCCCCAGGGGGCAAAATCCACGAGCAGTACTTC
CDR3 protein: CASSLAPGGKIHEQYF

CDR3 length: 15
J gene: TRBJ2-3
D gene: TRBD2
V gene: TRBV18
clone size: few
CDR3 DNA: TGTGCCAGCTCACAATCTAGCGGCGGCACAGATACGCAGTATTTT
CDR3 protein: CASSQSSGGTDTQYF

CDR3 length: 14
J gene: TRBJ1-1
D gene: TRBD1
V gene: TRBV7-9
clone size: few
CDR3 DNA: TGTGCCAGCAGCCGGACAGGGACTTACACTGAAGCTTTCTTT
CDR3 protein: CASSRTGTYTEAFF

CDR3 length: 13
J gene: TRBJ2-4
D gene: NA
V gene: TRBV29-1
clone size: few
CDR3 DNA: TGCAGCGTTGAATCGATAGCCAAAAACATTCAGTACTTC
CDR3 protein: CSVESIAKNIQYF

CDR3 length: 12
J gene: TRBJ2-1
D gene: NA
V gene: TRBV30
clone size: few
CDR3 DNA: TGTGCCTGGAGTGTTACTAGGAATGAGCAGTTCTTC
CDR3 protein: CAWSVTRNEQFF

CDR3 length: 12
J gene: TRBJ1-2
D gene: NA
V gene: TRBV18
clone size: few
CDR3 DNA: TGTGCCAGCTCACCAGATAACTATGGCTACACCTTC
CDR3 protein: CASSPDNYGYTF

CDR3 length: 15
J gene: TRBJ2-1
D gene: NA
V gene: TRBV10-3
clone size: few
CDR3 DNA: TGTGCCATTACCAAACAGGGACTCGGATACAATGAGCAGTTCTTC
CDR3 protein: CAITKQGLGYNEQFF

CDR3 length: 13
J gene: TRBJ1-3
D gene: NA
V gene: TRBV2
clone size: NA
CDR3 DNA: TGTGCCAGCAAAGTGGAAAGTGGAAACACCATATATTTT
CDR3 protein: CASKVESGNTIYF

CDR3 length: 15
J gene: TRBJ1-5
D gene: TRBD1
V gene: TRBV23-1
clone size: NA
CDR3 DNA: TGCGCCAGCAAGCTGGGGGACAGGGTCAATCAGCCCCAGCATTTT
CDR3 protein: CASKLGDRVNQPQHF

CDR3 length: 15
J gene: TRBJ1-1
D gene: TRBD1
V gene: TRBV28
clone size: NA
CDR3 DNA: TGTGCCAGCAGATCGGGCAGGGGGCAGAGCACTGAAGCTTTCTTT
CDR3 protein: CASRSGRGQSTEAFF

CDR3 length: 13
J gene: TRBJ2-5
D gene: NA
V gene: TRBV5-1
clone size: few
CDR3 DNA: TGCGCCAGCAGCTTTCAGGACGCAGAGACCCAGTACTTC
CDR3 protein: CASSFQDAETQYF

CDR3 length: 14
J gene: TRBJ1-1
D gene: NA
V gene: TRBV6-5
clone size: few
CDR3 DNA: TGTGCCAGCAGTTACTCGATTGGCAGGGAGGGAGCTTTCTTT
CDR3 protein: CASSYSIGREGAFF

CDR3 length: 13
J gene: TRBJ1-1
D gene: NA
V gene: TRBV7-3
clone size: few
CDR3 DNA: TGTGCCAGCAGCTTCGGGGTCGACACTGAAGCTTTCTTT
CDR3 protein: CASSFGVDTEAFF

CDR3 length: 14
J gene: TRBJ2-1
D gene: NA
V gene: TRBV30
clone size: NA
CDR3 DNA: TGTGCCTGGAGTGTACTACAGATAGACAATGAGCAGTTCTTC
CDR3 protein: CAWSVLQIDNEQFF

CDR3 length: 12
J gene: TRBJ2-1
D gene: TRBD2
V gene: TRBV2
clone size: NA
CDR3 DNA: TGTGCCAGCAGGTTAGCGGGAGATGAGCAGTTCTTC
CDR3 protein: CASRLAGDEQFF

CDR3 length: 13
J gene: TRBJ1-1
D gene: NA
V gene: TRBV30
clone size: few
CDR3 DNA: TGTGCCTGGAGTGTCGGGGGGCGAACTGAAGCTTTCTTT
CDR3 protein: CAWSVGGRTEAFF